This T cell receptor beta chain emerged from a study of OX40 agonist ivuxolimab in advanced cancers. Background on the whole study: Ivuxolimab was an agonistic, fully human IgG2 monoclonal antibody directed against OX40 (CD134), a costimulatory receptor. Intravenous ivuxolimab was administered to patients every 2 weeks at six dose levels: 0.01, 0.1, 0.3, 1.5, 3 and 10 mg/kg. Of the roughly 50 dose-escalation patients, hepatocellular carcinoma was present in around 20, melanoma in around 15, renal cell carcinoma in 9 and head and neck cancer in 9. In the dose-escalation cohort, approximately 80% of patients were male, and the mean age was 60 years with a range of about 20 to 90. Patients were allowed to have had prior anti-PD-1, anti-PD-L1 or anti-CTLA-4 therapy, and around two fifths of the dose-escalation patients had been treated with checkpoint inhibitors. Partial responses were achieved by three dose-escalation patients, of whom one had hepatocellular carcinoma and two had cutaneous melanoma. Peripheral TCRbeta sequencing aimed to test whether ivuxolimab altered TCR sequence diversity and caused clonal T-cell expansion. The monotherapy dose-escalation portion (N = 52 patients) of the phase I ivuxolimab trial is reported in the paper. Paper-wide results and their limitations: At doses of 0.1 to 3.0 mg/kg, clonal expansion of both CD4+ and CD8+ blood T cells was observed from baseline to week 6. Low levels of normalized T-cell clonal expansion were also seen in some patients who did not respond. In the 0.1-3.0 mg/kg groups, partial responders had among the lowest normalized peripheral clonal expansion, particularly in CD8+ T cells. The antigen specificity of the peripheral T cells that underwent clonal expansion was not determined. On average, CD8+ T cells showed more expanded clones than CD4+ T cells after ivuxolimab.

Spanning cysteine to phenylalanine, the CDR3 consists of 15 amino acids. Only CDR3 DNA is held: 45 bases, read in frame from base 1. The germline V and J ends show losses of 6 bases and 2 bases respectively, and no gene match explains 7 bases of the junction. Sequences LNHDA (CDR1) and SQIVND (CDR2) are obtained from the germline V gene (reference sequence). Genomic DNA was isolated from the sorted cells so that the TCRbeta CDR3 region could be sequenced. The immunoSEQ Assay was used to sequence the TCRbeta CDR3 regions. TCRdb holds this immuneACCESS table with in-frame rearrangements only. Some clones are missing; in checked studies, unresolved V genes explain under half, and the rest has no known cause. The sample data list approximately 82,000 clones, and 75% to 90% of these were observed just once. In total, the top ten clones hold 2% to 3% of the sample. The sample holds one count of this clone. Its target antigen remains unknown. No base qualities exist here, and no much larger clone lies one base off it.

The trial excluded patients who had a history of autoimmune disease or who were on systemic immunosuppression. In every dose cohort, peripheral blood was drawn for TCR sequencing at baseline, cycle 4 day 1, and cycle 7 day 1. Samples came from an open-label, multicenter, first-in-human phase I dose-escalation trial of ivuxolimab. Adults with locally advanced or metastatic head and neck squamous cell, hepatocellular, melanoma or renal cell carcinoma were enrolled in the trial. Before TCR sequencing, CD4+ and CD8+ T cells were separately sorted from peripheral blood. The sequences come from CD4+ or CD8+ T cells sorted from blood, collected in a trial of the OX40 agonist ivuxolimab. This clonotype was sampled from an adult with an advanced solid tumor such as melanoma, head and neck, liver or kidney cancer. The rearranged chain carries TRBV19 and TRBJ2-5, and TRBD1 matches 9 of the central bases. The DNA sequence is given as TGTGCCAGTAGCCCGGACAGGGGTGGGCAAGAGACCCAGTACTTC. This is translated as CASSPDRGGQETQYF.